This entry lists 25 T cell receptor beta chains sequenced from one sample in a study of T cells expressing NK-cell markers. After re-calling the 5' RACE reads, TCRdb lists one entry per CDR3 protein, DNA absent. The sample is made up of about 390,000 distinct CDR3 sequences, and the top ten hold roughly a tenth of it. The sequencing input was blood T cells: a sorted CD56 or NKG2C T cell subset, CD4+ or CD8+ T cells, or bulk PBMC T cells (not recorded which). These receptors were taken from a woman between 50 and 59 years old in good health.

This chain connects TRBV20-1 to TRBJ2-7; the D call from TCRdb, TRBD2, cannot be confirmed without DNA. Looked up from germline, CDR1 is DFQATT and CDR2 is SNEGSKA (reference sequence). The CDR3 is made up of 13 amino acids. This chain's CDR3 is CSAIKDSSYEQYF.

The chain uses TRBV15 and TRBJ2-2; with no DNA, the TCRdb D assignment of TRBD2 cannot be verified. The CDR3 totals 16 residues. Germline values: CDR1 LNHNV, CDR2 YYDKDF (reference sequence). CDR3 residues: CATSRGAGGNTGELFF.

The rearrangement joins TRBV10-3 to TRBJ2-2. CDR1 and CDR2 (germline): ENHRY, SYGVKD. The CDR3 runs 13 residues. CDR3 loop: CAISESAIGELFF.

CDR3 in amino acids: CASSQAGGGTQYF. The rearrangement uses TRBV12-3 or TRBV12-4 and TRBJ2-3; the TCRdb call, TRBD1, lacks DNA for checking. The CDR3 totals 13 residues.

The rearrangement uses TRBV12-3 or TRBV12-4 and TRBJ1-5. This CDR3 is built from 11 residues. This chain's CDR3 is CASSIGPHQHF.

The chain combines TRBV24-1 with TRBJ2-2; the D call of TRBD2 rests on TCRdb alone, since no DNA is present to check it. The germline gives CDR1 KGHDR, CDR2 SFDVKD. The CDR3 is 15 residues long. The CDR3 loop is CATSRLASSAGELFF.

V usage is TRBV12-3 or TRBV12-4 and J usage is TRBJ2-2; TCRdb returns TRBD2, unconfirmable since there is no DNA. This CDR3 comprises 15 residues. CDR3 in amino acids: CASSPRTAGSGELFF.

The chain joins TRBV5-1 to TRBJ2-2; TCRdb reports TRBD1, a call that lacks DNA to check it against. This CDR3 region has 14 residues. CDR1 and CDR2 (germline): SGHRS, YFSETQ. CDR3 sequence reads: CASSLREGTGELFF.

The CDR3 sequence: CASSQARTISYNEQFF. V gene TRBV14 combines with J gene TRBJ2-1; TCRdb's D call, TRBD2, is unchecked because there is no DNA. This CDR3 spans 16 amino acids. Germline assignment: CDR1 SGHDN and CDR2 FVKESK.

This rearrangement joins TRBV11-2 to TRBJ2-2; TCRdb's assignment of TRBD2 cannot be checked, as there is no DNA. Germline loops: CDR1 SGHAT, CDR2 FQNNGV. This CDR3 contains 14 residues. The CDR3 region is CASSLGSIGRELFF.

The genes are TRBV9 and TRBJ2-4. Per the germline V gene, CDR1 is SGDLS and CDR2 is YYNGEE. The CDR3 has 13 amino acids. The CDR3 sequence: CASSVGVWDIQYF. Combining the CDR3 with reference TRBV9 and TRBJ2-4 gives the whole variable domain DSGVTQTPKHLITATGQRVTLRCSPRSGDLSVYWYQQSLDQGLQFLIQYYNGEERAKGNILERFSAQQFPDLHSELNLSSLELGDSALYFCASSVGVWDIQYFGAGTRLSVL.

The chain couples TRBV6-5 to TRBJ1-1; TCRdb lists TRBD1, though no DNA is available to test this call. Looked up from germline, CDR1 is MNHEY and CDR2 is SVGAGI. This CDR3 region has 11 residues. The chain's CDR3 is CASRSTGEAFF.

This chain joins TRBV15 and TRBJ2-2; as DNA is missing, the TRBD1 call by TCRdb cannot be tested. The germline V gene encodes CDR1 LNHNV and CDR2 YYDKDF (reference sequence). This CDR3 region has 16 residues. CDR3 protein: CATVQGQKMNTGELFF.

The chain combines TRBV21-1 with TRBJ1-5; TCRdb selects TRBD1, and the lack of DNA leaves this call unchecked. TRBV21-1 is a known pseudogene. The CDR3 runs 14 residues. CDR3 loop: CASSQGVGDQPQHF.

This chain connects TRBV10-3 to TRBJ1-5; the D gene TCRdb calls, TRBD1, cannot be checked with no DNA. The CDR3 sequence is 13 residues long. CDR1 is ENHRY, CDR2 SYGVKD, per germline. Here the CDR3 reads CATTGSGNQPQHF.

The chain links TRBV6-5 to TRBJ2-7; lacking DNA, the TRBD1 call made by TCRdb goes unchecked. There are 16 residues in the CDR3. Germline values: CDR1 MNHEY, CDR2 SVGAGI. The CDR3 region is CASSYSRAGPTYEQYF.

The J gene is TRBJ1-1, the V gene TRBV7-9; TCRdb gives TRBD1 as the D gene, but with no DNA this cannot be confirmed. The CDR3 runs to 14 residues. Germline V gives CDR1 SEHNR, CDR2 FQNEAQ (reference sequence). The CDR3 protein is CASSHRDLNTEAFF.

V gene TRBV10-1 combines with J gene TRBJ2-1; without DNA, the TCRdb call of TRBD2 cannot be checked. The CDR3 is 16 amino acids. Germline V gene data show CDR1 as WNHNN and CDR2 as SYGVQD (reference sequence). The CDR3 sequence: CASSALSSGLYNEQFF.

This chain links TRBV29-1 with TRBJ2-1. This CDR3 comprises 13 residues. CDR1 and CDR2 (germline): SQVTM, ANQGSEA. The CDR3 reads CSVGGPSFDEQFF.

The chain has TRBV28 and TRBJ2-1; TCRdb's D call of TRBD2 is untestable without DNA. The germline CDR1 and CDR2 sequences are MDHEN and SYDVKM. CDR3 size: 12 residues. This CDR3 reads CASRSLAGGWFF.

This chain joins TRBV5-1 and TRBJ2-1; absent DNA, TCRdb's TRBD2 call cannot be checked. Germline CDR1 and CDR2: SGHRS and YFSETQ. The CDR3 is 15 amino acids. This chain's CDR3 is CASSHRSSEDNEQFF.

This chain links TRBV5-1 with TRBJ2-7. Per the germline V gene, CDR1 is SGHRS and CDR2 is YFSETQ. This CDR3 has 13 residues. The CDR3 sequence is CASSLPRSGEQYF.

Here the CDR3 reads CASRGDNNQPQHF. The V and J genes are TRBV5-1 and TRBJ1-5; TCRdb names TRBD1, which stays unverified in the absence of DNA. The CDR3 has 13 residues. Germline-derived CDR1 and CDR2 are SGHRS and YFSETQ.

The J gene is TRBJ2-7, the V gene TRBV20-1; TCRdb gives TRBD1 as the D gene, but with no DNA this cannot be confirmed. The CDR3 consists of 14 residues. The germline gives CDR1 DFQATT, CDR2 SNEGSKA (reference sequence). The CDR3 is CSASRDRVAYEQYF.

V and J are TRBV4-1 and TRBJ1-1. Germline V gene data show CDR1 as MGHRA and CDR2 as YSYEKL. The CDR3 contains 15 residues. The CDR3 is CASSQGGGRYTEAFF.